The present T cell receptor (beta chain) was sequenced within a study of cytomegalovirus exposure and HLA in healthy donors. General study findings and limits: Versus the approximately 700-donor mean, an Asian-associated ancestry cluster reportedly showed fewer N-insertions in a later analysis.

As to this clone: The antigen is not known.

Vbeta (60) and Jbeta (13) primers were used in the PCR. Using immunoSEQ multiplex PCR, the repertoire was profiled, and TCRdb retains in-frame clones only, with some absent. The profile shows approximately 140,000 clones, around 72% of them singletons. The CDR3 sequence is 13 residues long. V was cut by 1 base and J by 3 bases, with 7 bases left in between. CDR1 is SGHVS and CDR2 is FNYEAQ in the germline V gene. The TCR comes from a woman in her late teens or twenties in good health and CMV-seronegative. Sequencing was done on a sample of PBMCs. The chain is built from TRBV7-6 and TRBJ2-7, with D maybe TRBD2 (5 bases). CDR3: CASSLGRDYEQYF. Written as DNA, the CDR3 is TGTGCCAGCAGCTTAGGACGGGACTACGAGCAGTACTTC.